One and the same sample provided the 7 T cell receptor beta chains below, sequenced in a study of OX40 agonist ivuxolimab in advanced cancers. Some clones are missing from TCRdb's copy, which holds only in-frame ones; the method was immunoSEQ multiplex PCR. This table has about 23,000 clones, over 70% appearing once. The input for sequencing was CD4+ or CD8+ T cells sorted from blood, taken in a trial of the OX40 agonist ivuxolimab. The receptor source for this set is an adult with an advanced solid tumor such as melanoma, head and neck, liver or kidney cancer.

This clone appeared once. V and J are TRBV7-8 and TRBJ2-7; 7 nucleotides align to TRBD2. The ends lost 5 bases at V and 0 bases at J; junction bases unmatched: 1. Germline loops: CDR1 SGHVS, CDR2 FQNEAQ. The CDR3 has 13 residues. The CDR3 DNA sequence: TGTGCCAGCAGCCGCGGGAGCTCCTACGAGCAGTACTTC. This encodes CASSRGSSYEQYF. The full variable domain, in which reference TRBV7-8 and TRBJ2-7 provide the parts outside the CDR3, is GAGVSQSPRYKVAKRGQDVALRCDPISGHVSLFWYQQALGQGPEFLTYFQNEAQLDKSGLPSDRFFAERPEGSVSTLKIQRTQQEDSAVYLCASSRGSSYEQYFGPGTRLTVT.

V is TRBV7-2 and J is TRBJ1-3, with unresolved D. The germline V gene has CDR1 SGHTA and CDR2 FQGNSA. This CDR3 is 15 amino acids long. The V gene lost 8 bases and the J gene lost 0 bases, with 14 bases spanning the gap. CDR3 sequence (DNA): TGTGCCAGCGCGGAATTCAGCAGCTCTGGAAACACCATATATTTT. Amino acids: CASAEFSSSGNTIYF.

The chain couples TRBV6-5 to TRBJ2-3, with D hard to call. The CDR3 spans 13 residues. Germline CDR1 MNHEY, CDR2 SVGAGI. With 7 bases removed from V and 3 bases from J, the gap between germline ends came to 11 bases. The DNA of the CDR3 is TGTGCCAGCAATGTTGATAGGACAGATACGCAGTATTTT. Translation gives CASNVDRTDTQYF.

The rearrangement uses TRBV7-2 and TRBJ2-5, with D uncertain. The DNA end is a closer match to TRBJ2-7, so the J assignment may be wrong. This CDR3 comprises 12 residues. Germline loops: CDR1 SGHTA, CDR2 FQGNSA. The CDR3 protein is CASTPGYYEQYF. For the CDR3, the DNA is TGTGCCAGCACCCCGGGCTACTACGAGCAGTACTTC.

This clone showed up just a few times. CDR3 sequence (DNA): TGTGCCAGCTCACCGAACAGCGGGACAGAGACCCAGTACTTC. Translating it yields CASSPNSGTETQYF. The V gene is TRBV18, the J gene TRBJ2-5; 7 nucleotides align to TRBD2. Trimming removed 3 bases from V and 4 bases from J; junction bases left unmatched: 5. Germline values: CDR1 KGHSH, CDR2 LQKENI. The CDR3 covers 14 residues.

This sequence joins TRBV6-1 and TRBJ1-1; D gene ambiguous. The CDR3 sequence is 13 residues long. The germline V gene has CDR1 MNHNS and CDR2 SASEGT. Trimming shortened V by 1 base and J by 7 bases, and 10 bases separated the two germline ends. Written as DNA, the CDR3 is TGTGCCAGCAGTGAAGTATCGGAGAATGAAGCTTTCTTT. This sequence encodes CASSEVSENEAFF.

The chain links TRBV7-2 to TRBJ2-7; a weak D match, TRBD2 (6 bases). Germline V gene sequence: CDR1 SGHTA, CDR2 FQGNSA. The CDR3 consists of 16 residues. V lost 0 bases and J lost 5, with 17 bases in between. The CDR3 DNA follows: TGTGCCAGCAGCTTAGCGCTCAGGGCCCCGGGGGACGAGCAGTACTTC. It codes for CASSLALRAPGDEQYF. Looking up the rest from reference TRBV7-2 and TRBJ2-7 gives the full variable domain: GAGVSQSPSNKVTEKGKDVELRCDPISGHTALYWYRQSLGQGLEFLIYFQGNSAPDKSGLPSDRFSAERTGGSVSTLTIQRTQQEDSAVYLCASSLALRAPGDEQYFGPGTRLTVT.